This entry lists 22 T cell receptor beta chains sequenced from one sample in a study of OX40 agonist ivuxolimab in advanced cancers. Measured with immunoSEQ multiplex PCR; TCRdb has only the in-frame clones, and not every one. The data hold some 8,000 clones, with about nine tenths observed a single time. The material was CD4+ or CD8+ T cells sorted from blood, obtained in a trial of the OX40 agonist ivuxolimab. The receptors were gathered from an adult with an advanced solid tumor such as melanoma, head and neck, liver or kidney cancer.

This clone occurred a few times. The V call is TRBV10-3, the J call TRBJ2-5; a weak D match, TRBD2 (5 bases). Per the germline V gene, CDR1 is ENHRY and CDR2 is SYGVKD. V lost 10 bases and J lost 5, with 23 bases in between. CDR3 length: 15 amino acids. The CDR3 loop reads CATQIGVGLRETQYF. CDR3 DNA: TGTGCCACCCAGATCGGGGTAGGCCTGCGGGAGACCCAGTACTTC.

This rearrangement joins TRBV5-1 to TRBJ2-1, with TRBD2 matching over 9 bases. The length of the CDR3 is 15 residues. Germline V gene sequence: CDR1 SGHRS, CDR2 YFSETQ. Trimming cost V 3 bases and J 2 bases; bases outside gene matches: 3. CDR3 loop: CASSSSGTTYNEQFF. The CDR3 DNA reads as TGCGCCAGCAGCTCTAGCGGGACAACCTACAATGAGCAGTTCTTC.

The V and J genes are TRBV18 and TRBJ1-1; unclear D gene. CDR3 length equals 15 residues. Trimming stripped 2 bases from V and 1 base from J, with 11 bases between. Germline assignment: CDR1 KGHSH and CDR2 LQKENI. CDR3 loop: CASSPGEFGNTEAFF. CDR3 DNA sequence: TGTGCCAGCTCACCAGGGGAGTTTGGGAACACTGAAGCTTTCTTT.

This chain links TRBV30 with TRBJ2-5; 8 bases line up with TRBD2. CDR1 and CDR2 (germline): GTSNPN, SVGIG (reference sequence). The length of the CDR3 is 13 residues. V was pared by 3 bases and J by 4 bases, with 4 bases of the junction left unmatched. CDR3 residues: CAWSGGVLETQYF. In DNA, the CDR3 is TGTGCCTGGAGCGGGGGGGTACTAGAGACCCAGTACTTC.

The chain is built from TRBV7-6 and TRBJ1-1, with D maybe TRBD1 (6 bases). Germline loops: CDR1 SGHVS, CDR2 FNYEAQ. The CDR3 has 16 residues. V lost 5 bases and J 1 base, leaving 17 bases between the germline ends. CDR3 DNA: TGTGCCAGCAGCCCGGGGGGGGCCTATAAGAACACTGAAGCTTTCTTT. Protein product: CASSPGGAYKNTEAFF. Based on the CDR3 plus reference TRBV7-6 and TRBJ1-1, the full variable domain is GAGVSQSPRYKVTKRGQDVALRCDPISGHVSLYWYRQALGQGPEFLTYFNYEAQQDKSGLPNDRFSAERPEGSISTLTIQRTEQRDSAMYRCASSPGGAYKNTEAFFGQGTRLTVV.

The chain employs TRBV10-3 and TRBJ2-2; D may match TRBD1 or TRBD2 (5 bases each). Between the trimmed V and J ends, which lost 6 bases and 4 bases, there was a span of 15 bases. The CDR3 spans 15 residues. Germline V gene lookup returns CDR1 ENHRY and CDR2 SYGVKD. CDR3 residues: CAIRSRGFFTGELFF. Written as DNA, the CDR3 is TGTGCCATCAGATCGAGGGGTTTTTTCACCGGGGAGCTGTTTTTT.

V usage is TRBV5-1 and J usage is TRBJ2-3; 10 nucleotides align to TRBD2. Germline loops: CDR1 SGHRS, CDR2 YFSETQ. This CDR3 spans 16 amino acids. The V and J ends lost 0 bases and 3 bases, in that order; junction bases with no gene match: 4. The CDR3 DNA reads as TGCGCCAGCAGCTTGGTCGAGCGGGGGGGTACAGATACGCAGTATTTT. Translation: CASSLVERGGTDTQYF.

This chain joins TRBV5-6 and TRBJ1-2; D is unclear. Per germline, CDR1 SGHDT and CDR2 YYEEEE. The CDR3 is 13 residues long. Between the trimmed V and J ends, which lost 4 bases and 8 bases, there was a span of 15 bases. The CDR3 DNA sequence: TGTGCCAGCAGCCTGGGTGGATTTGGCGGCTACACCTTC. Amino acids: CASSLGGFGGYTF. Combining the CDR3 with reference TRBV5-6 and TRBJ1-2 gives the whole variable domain DAGVTQSPTHLIKTRGQQVTLRCSPKSGHDTVSWYQQALGQGPQFIFQYYEEEERQRGNFPDRFSGHQFPNYSSELNVNALLLGDSALYLCASSLGGFGGYTFGSGTRLTVV.

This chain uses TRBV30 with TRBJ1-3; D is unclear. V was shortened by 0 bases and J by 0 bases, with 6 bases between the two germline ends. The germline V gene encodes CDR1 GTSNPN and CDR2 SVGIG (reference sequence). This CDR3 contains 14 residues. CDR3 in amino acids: CAWSVIGSGNTIYF. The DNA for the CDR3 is TGTGCCTGGAGTGTGATTGGCTCTGGAAACACCATATATTTT.

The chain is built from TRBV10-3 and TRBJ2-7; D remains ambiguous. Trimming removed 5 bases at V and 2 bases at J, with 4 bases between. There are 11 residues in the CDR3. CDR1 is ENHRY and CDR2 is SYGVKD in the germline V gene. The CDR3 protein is CAISQTYEQYF. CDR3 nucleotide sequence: TGTGCCATCAGTCAGACCTACGAGCAGTACTTC.

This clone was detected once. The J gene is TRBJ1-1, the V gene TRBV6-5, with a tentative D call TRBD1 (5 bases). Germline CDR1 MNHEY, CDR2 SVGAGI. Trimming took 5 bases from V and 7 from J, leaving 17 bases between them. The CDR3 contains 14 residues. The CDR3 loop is CASSTTRWGYEAFF. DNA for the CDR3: TGTGCCAGCAGTACCACCCGCTGGGGCTATGAAGCTTTCTTT.

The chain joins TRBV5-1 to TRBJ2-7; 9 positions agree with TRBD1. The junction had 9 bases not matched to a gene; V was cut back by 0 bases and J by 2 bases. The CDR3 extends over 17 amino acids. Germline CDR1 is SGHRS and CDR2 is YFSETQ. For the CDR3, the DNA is TGCGCCAGCAGCTTGGGGCTACGGGACAGGGATGCCTACGAGCAGTACTTC. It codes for CASSLGLRDRDAYEQYF.

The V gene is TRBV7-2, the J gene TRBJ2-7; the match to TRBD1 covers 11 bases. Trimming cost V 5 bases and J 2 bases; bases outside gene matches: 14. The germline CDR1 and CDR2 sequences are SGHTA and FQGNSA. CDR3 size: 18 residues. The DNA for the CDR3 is TGTGCCAGCAGCAGCTCAACCGGGACAGGGGGGCAGACCTACGAGCAGTACTTC. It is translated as CASSSSTGTGGQTYEQYF.

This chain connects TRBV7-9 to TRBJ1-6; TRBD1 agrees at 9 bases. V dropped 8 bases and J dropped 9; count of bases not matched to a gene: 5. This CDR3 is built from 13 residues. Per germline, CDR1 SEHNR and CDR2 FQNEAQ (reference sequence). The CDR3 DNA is TGTGCCAGCGCCGGGACAGGGATTTCACCCCTCCACTTT. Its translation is CASAGTGISPLHF. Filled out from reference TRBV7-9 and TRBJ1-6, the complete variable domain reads DTGVSQNPRHKITKRGQNVTFRCDPISEHNRLYWYRQTLGQGPEFLTYFQNEAQLEKSRLLSDRFSAERPKGSFSTLEIQRTEQGDSAMYLCASAGTGISPLHFGNGTRLTVT.

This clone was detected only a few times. The CDR3 DNA reads TGTGCCAGCAGCTTTTCTTACAGGGGGGTTAGAGGAGGAGGCTACACCTTC. Its protein is CASSFSYRGVRGGGYTF. V and J are TRBV7-2 and TRBJ1-2; TRBD1 agrees at 8 bases. J was trimmed by 8 bases and V by 3 bases; bases with no gene match: 17. In germline, CDR1 is SGHTA, CDR2 FQGNSA. The CDR3 is 17 residues long.

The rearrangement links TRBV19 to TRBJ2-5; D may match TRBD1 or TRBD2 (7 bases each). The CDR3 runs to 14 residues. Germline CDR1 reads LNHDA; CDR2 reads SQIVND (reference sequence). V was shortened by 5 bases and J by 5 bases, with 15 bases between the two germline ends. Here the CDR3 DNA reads TGTGCCAGTAGTGTACAGGGGAGGGGGGAGACCCAGTACTTC. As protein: CASSVQGRGETQYF.

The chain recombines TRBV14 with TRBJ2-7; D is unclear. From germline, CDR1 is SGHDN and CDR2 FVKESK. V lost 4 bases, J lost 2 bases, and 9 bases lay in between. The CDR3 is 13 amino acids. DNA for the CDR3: TGTGCCAGCAGCCCCCTCGGTCCCTACGAGCAGTACTTC. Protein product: CASSPLGPYEQYF.

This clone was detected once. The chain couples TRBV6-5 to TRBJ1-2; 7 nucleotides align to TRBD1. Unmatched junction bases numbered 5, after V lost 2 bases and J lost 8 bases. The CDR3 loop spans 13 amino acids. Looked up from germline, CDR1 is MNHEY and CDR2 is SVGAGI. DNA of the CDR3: TGTGCCAGCAGTTACCAGGGGGAAGGAGGCTACACCTTC. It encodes CASSYQGEGGYTF.

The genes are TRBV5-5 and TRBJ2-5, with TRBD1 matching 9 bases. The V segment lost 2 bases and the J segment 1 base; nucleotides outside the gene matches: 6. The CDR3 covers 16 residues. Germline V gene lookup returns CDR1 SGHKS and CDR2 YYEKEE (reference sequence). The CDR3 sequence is CASSFDRDRAQETQYF. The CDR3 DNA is TGTGCCAGCAGCTTCGACCGGGACAGGGCCCAAGAGACCCAGTACTTC. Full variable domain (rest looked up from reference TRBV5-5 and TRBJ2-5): DAGVTQSPTHLIKTRGQQVTLRCSPISGHKSVSWYQQVLGQGPQFIFQYYEKEERGRGNFPDRFSARQFPNYSSELNVNALLLGDSALYLCASSFDRDRAQETQYFGPGTRLLVL.

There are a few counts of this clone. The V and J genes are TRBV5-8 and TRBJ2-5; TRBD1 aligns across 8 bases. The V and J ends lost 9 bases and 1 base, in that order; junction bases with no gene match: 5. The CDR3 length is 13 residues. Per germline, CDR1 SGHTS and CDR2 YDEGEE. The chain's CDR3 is CATNRGSQETQYF. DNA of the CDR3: TGTGCCACCAACAGGGGGTCCCAAGAGACCCAGTACTTC.

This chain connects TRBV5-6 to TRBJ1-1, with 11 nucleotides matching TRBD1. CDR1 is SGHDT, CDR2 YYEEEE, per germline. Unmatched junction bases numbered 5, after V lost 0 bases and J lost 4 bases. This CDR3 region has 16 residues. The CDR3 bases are TGTGCCAGCAGCTTGGCACTGGGGACAGGGGGCACTGAAGCTTTCTTT. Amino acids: CASSLALGTGGTEAFF.

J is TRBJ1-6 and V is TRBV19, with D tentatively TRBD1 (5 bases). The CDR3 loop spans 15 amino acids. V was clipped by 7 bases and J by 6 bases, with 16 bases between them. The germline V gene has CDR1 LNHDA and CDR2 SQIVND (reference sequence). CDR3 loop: CASTDRLLRNSPLHF. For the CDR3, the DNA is TGTGCCAGTACCGACAGATTACTACGTAATTCACCCCTCCACTTT.